This T cell receptor (beta chain) was captured in a study of monozygotic twins with inflammatory bowel disease. With no T cell sorting beforehand, total RNA was isolated from whole blood. TCRdb derives one entry per CDR3 protein from the 5' RACE reads, leaving out DNA. The listing records around 400,000 distinct CDR3 sequences. Germline CDR1 SGHRS, CDR2 YFSETQ. This CDR3 is built from 16 residues. The rearrangement links TRBV5-1 to TRBJ2-3; TCRdb proposes TRBD1, but this gene call is untestable without DNA. This receptor was identified in a human donor with ulcerative colitis or Crohn's disease, or a healthy co-twin of an affected twin (not recorded which). Sequenced material: blood. CDR3 loop: CASSLAMGQGTDTQYF. Filled out from reference TRBV5-1 and TRBJ2-3, the complete variable domain reads KAGVTQTPRYLIKTRGQQVTLSCSPISGHRSVSWYQQTPGQGLQFLFEYFSETQRNKGNFPGRFSGRQFSNSRSEMNVSTLELGDSALYLCASSLAMGQGTDTQYFGPGTRLTVL.